This T cell receptor beta chain stems from a study of blood T cell repertoires in COVID-19. Enrolled through a virtual design, the participants were between roughly 18 and 90 years of age and came from some 25 US areas. Exposed enrollees had met someone with a PCR-confirmed or clinician-diagnosed COVID-19 case at some point within the 2 weeks before study entry. This CDR3 region has 11 residues. V lost 6 bases and J lost 5, with 6 bases in between. Germline CDR1 is MDHEN and CDR2 is SYDVKM. Profiling relied on immunoSEQ multiplex PCR, and the TCRdb table lists in-frame clones only, not all of them. The data show 300,000 to 450,000 clones, around nine tenths seen once.

The specimen sequenced was PBMCs or T cells enriched from blood (not recorded which). The V gene is TRBV28, the J gene TRBJ2-3; the D is unclear. This sequence was found in a woman in her thirties who had been exposed to COVID-19. The CDR3 sequence: CASRRGDTQYF. CDR3 nucleotide sequence: TGTGCCAGCAGGCGAGGAGATACGCAGTATTTT. The entire variable domain, with the rest obtained from reference TRBV28 and TRBJ2-3, is as follows: DVKVTQSSRYLVKRTGEKVFLECVQDMDHENMFWYRQDPGLGLRLIYFSYDVKMKEKGDIPEGYSVSREKKERFSLILESASTNQTSMYLCASRRGDTQYFGPGTRLTVL.